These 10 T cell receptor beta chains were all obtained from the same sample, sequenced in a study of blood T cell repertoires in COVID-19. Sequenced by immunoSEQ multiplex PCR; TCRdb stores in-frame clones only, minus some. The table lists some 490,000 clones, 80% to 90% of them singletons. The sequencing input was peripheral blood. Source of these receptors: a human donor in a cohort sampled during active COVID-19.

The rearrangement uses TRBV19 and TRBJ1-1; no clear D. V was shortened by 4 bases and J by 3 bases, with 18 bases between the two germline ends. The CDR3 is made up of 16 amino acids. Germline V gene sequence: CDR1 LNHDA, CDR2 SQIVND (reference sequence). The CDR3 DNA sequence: TGTGCCAGTAGTAGGCCGAGAGGGAATCGGGACACTGAAGCTTTCTTT. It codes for CASSRPRGNRDTEAFF.

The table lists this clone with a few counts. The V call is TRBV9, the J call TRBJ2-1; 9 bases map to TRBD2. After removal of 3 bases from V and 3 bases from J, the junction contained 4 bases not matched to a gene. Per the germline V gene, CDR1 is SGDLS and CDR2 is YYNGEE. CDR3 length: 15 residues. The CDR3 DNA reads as TGTGCCAGCAGCGCCAGACTAGCGGTCTACAATGAGCAGTTCTTC. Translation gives CASSARLAVYNEQFF.

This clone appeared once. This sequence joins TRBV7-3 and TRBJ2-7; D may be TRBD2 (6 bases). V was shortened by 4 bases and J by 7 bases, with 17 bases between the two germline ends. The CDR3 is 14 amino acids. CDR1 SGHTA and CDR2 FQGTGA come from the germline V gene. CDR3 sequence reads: CASSSAGRRWEQYF. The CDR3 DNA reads TGTGCCAGCAGCTCGGCGGGGCGGAGGTGGGAGCAGTACTTC.

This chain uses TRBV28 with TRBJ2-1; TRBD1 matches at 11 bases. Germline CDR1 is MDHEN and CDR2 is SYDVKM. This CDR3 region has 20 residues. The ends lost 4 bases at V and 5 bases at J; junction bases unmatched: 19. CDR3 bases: TGTGCCAGCAGTTACCGGGACAGGGGGGTTACTACCAGCGCCAACAATGAGCAGTTCTTC. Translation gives CASSYRDRGVTTSANNEQFF.

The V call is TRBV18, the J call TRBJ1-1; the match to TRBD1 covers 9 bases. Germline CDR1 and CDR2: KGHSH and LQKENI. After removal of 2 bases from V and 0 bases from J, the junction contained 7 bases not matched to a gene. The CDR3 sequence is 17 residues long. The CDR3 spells CASSPTGGEIVNTEAFF. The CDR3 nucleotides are TGTGCCAGCTCACCAACAGGGGGCGAAATAGTGAACACTGAAGCTTTCTTT.

CDR3 loop: CASSRFGQSGNTIYF. The CDR3 DNA is TGCGCCAGCAGCCGTTTTGGACAGTCTGGAAACACCATATATTTT. The genes are TRBV4-1 and TRBJ1-3; TRBD1 might be the D (6 bases). V dropped 4 bases and J dropped 1 base, with 11 bases sitting between them. Per the germline V gene, CDR1 is MGHRA and CDR2 is YSYEKL. CDR3 length equals 15 residues.

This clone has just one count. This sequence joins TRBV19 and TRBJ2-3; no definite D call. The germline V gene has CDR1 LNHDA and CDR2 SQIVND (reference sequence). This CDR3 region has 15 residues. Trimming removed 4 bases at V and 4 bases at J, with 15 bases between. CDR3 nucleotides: TGTGCCAGTAGTACGGGTAGGCGCTTTTCAGATACGCAGTATTTT. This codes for CASSTGRRFSDTQYF.

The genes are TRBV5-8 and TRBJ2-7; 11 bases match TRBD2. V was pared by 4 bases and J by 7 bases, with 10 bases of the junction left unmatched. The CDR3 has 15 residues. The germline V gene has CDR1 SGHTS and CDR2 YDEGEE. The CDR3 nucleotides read TGTGCCAGCAGCCCCGGGACTAGCGGTAGGATGGAGCAGTACTTC. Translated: CASSPGTSGRMEQYF.

The CDR3 loop is CASSKGGGKVTEAFF. CDR3 in DNA: TGTGCCAGTAGTAAAGGGGGAGGGAAGGTCACTGAAGCTTTCTTT. The chain couples TRBV19 to TRBJ1-1; D is possibly TRBD1 (6 bases). In germline, CDR1 is LNHDA, CDR2 SQIVND (reference sequence). The V and J ends lost 4 bases and 4 bases respectively, with 16 bases between them. This CDR3 is 15 amino acids long.

For the CDR3, the DNA is TGCGCCAGCAGCTTAGGGACTAGCGGGAGCGAGCAGTACTTC. It codes for CASSLGTSGSEQYF. The chain is built from TRBV5-1 and TRBJ2-7, with 14 nucleotides matching TRBD2. Germline CDR1 reads SGHRS; CDR2 reads YFSETQ. V shed 2 bases and J 6 bases; nucleotides not matched to a gene: 1. The CDR3 contains 14 residues.